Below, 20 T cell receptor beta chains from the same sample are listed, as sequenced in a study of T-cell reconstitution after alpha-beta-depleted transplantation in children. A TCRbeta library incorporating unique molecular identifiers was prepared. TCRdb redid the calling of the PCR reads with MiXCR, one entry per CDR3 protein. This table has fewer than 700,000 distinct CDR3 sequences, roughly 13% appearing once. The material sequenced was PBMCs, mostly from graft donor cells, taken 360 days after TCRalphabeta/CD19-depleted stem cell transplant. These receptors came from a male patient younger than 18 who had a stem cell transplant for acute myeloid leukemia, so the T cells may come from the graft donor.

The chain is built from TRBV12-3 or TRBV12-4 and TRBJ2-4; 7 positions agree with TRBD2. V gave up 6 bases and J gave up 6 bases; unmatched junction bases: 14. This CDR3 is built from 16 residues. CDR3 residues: CASSPPGRTGGNIQYF. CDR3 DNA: TGTGCCAGCAGCCCCCCCGGACGGACGGGGGGAAACATTCAGTACTTC.

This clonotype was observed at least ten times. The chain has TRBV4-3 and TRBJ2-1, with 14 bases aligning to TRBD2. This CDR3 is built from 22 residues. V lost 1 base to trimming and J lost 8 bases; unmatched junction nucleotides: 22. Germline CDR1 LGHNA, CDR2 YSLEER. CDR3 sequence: CASSQVILGGLAGELVSDEQFF. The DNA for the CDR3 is TGCGCCAGCAGCCAAGTCATCCTCGGGGGACTAGCGGGAGAGCTCGTCTCGGATGAGCAGTTCTTC.

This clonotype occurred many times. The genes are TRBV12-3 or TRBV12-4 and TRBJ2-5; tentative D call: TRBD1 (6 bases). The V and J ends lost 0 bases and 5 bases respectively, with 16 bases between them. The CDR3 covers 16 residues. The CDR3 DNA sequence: TGTGCCAGCAGTTTAGCGCGAACAGGGTGGAGGGAGACCCAGTACTTC. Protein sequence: CASSLARTGWRETQYF.

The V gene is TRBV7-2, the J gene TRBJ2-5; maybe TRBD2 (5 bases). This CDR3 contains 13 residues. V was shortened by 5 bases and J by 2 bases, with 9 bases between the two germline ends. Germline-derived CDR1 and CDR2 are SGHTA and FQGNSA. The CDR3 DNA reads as TGTGCCAGCAGCCCGGACTTGCAAGAGACCCAGTACTTC. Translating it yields CASSPDLQETQYF.

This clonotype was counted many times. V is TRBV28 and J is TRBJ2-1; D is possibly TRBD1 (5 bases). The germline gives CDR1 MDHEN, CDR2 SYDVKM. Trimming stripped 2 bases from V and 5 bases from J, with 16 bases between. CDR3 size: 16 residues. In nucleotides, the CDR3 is TGTGCCAGCAGTTTAGTGGCAGGGCTTCTCCACAATGAGCAGTTCTTC. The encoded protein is CASSLVAGLLHNEQFF.

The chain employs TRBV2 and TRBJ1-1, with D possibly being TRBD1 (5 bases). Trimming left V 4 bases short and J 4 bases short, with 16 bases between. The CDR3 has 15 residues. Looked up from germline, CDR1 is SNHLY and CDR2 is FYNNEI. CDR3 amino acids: CASSGAGYDSTEAFF. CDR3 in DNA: TGTGCCAGCAGTGGGGCAGGGTATGACAGCACTGAAGCTTTCTTT.

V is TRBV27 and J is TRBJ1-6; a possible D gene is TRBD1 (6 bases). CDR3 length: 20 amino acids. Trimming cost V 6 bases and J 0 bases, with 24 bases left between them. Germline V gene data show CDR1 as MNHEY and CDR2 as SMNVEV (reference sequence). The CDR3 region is CASSSVGRGGYSSYNSPLHF. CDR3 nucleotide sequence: TGTGCCAGCAGCTCAGTTGGGAGGGGGGGGTACAGCTCCTATAATTCACCCCTCCACTTT.

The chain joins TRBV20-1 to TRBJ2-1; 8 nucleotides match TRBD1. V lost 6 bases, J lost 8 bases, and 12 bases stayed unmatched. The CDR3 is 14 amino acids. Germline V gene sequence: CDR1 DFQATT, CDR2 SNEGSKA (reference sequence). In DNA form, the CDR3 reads TGCAGTGCCACAAGGACAGGGCTGGATGATGAGCAGTTCTTC. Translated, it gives CSATRTGLDDEQFF.

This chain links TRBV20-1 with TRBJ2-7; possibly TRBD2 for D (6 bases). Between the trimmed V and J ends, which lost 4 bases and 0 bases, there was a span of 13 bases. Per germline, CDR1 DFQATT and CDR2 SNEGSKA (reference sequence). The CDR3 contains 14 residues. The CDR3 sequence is CSATASVSSYEQYF. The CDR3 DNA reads TGCAGTGCTACGGCTAGCGTCTCCTCCTACGAGCAGTACTTC.

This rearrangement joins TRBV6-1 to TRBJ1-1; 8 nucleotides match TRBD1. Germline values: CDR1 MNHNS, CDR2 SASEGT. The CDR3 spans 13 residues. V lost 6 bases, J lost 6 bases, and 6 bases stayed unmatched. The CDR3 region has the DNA TGTGCCAGCAGAGTGCAGGGGGCCCCTGAAGCTTTCTTT. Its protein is CASRVQGAPEAFF.

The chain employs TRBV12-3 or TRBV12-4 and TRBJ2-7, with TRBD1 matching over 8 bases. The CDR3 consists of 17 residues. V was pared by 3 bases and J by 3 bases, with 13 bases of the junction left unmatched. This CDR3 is CASSFGDRSPTGYEQYF. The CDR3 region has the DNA TGTGCCAGCAGTTTTGGGGACAGGTCCCCCACCGGCTACGAGCAGTACTTC.

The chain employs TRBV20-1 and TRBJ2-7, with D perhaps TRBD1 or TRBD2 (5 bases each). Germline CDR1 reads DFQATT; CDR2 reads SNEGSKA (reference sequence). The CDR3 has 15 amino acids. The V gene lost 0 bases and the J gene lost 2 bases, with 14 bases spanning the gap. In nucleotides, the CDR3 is TGCAGTGCTAGAGATCAGACGGTGGGGGCCTACGAGCAGTACTTC. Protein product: CSARDQTVGAYEQYF.

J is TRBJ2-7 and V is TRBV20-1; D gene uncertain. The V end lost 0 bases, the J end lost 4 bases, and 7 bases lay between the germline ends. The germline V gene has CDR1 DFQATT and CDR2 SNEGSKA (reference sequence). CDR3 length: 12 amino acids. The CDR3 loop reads CSARDANYEQYF. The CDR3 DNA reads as TGCAGTGCTAGAGACGCAAATTACGAGCAGTACTTC.

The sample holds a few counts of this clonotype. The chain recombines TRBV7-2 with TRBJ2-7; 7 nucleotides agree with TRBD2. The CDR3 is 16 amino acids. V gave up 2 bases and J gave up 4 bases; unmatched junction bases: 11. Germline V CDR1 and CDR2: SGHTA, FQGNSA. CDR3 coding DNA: TGTGCCAGCAGCTTACGGGGCGCGGGAGCCGTTTACGAGCAGTACTTC. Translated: CASSLRGAGAVYEQYF.

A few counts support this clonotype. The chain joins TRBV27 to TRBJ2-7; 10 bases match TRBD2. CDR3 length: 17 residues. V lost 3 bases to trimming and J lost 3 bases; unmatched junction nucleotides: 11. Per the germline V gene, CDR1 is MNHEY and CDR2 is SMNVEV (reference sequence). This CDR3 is CASSFLVGVAGGYEQYF. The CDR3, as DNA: TGTGCCAGCAGTTTTCTGGTGGGGGTAGCGGGAGGCTACGAGCAGTACTTC.

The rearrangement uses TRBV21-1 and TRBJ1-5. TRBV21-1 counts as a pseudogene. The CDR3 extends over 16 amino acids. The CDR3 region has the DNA TGTGCCAGCAGCAAGGACTGGTGGGGAAACAATCAGCCCCAGCATTTT. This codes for CASSKDWWGNNQPQHF.

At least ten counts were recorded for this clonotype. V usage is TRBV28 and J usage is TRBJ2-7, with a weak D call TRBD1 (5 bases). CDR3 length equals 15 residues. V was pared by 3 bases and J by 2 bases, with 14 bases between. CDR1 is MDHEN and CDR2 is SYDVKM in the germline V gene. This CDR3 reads CASSFQGAQTYEQYF. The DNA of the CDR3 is TGTGCCAGCAGTTTTCAAGGGGCCCAGACCTACGAGCAGTACTTC.

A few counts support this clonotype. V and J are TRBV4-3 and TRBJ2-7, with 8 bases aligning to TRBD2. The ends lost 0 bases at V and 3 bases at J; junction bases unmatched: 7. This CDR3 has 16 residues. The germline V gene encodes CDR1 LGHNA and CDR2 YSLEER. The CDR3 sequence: CASSQDLAGGRYEQYF. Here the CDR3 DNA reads TGCGCCAGCAGCCAAGATCTGGCGGGAGGCCGCTACGAGCAGTACTTC.

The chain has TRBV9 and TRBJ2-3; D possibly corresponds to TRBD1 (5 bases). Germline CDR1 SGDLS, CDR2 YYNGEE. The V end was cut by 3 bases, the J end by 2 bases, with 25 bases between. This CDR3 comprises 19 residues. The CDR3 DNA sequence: TGTGCCAGCAGCGCGCCGAGAGGAAGGGGCCTGATCTTCACAGATACGCAGTATTTT. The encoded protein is CASSAPRGRGLIFTDTQYF.

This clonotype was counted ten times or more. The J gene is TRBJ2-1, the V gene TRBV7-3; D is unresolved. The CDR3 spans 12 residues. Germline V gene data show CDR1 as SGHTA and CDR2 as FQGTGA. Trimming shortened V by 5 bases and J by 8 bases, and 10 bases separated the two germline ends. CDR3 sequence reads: CASSPDTYEQFF. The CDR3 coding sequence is TGTGCCAGCAGCCCCGACACTTATGAGCAGTTCTTC.